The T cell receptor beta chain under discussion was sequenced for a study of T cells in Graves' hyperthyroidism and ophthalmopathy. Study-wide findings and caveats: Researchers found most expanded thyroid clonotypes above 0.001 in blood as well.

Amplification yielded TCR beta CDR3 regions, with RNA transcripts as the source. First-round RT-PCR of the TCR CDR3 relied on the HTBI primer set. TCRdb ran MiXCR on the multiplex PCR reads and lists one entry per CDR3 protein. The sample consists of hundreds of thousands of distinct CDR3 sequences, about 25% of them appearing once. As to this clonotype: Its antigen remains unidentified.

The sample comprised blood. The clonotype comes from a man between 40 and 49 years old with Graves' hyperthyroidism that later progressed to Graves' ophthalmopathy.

The CDR3 is CASSLAPLKVAFF. The CDR3, as DNA: TGTGCCAGCAGCTTAGCACCCCTGAAAGTGGCTTTCTTT. The rearrangement links TRBV11-3 to TRBJ1-1; D gene unclear. The CDR3 totals 13 residues. The germline CDR1 and CDR2 sequences are SGHNT and YENEEA. Trimming pared 1 base from V and 11 bases from J, leaving 14 bases between.